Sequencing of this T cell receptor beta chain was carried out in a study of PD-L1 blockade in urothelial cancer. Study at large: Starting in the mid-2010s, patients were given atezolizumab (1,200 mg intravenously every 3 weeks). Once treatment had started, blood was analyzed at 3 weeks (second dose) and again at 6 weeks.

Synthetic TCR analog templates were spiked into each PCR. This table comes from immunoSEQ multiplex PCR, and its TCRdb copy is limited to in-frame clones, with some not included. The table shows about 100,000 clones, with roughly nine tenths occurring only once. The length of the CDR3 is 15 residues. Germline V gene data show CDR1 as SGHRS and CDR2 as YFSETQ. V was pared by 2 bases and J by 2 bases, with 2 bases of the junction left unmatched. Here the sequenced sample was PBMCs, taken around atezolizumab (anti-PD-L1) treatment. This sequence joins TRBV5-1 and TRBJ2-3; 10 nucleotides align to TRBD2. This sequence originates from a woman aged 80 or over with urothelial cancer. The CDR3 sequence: CASSFGTSVTDTQYF. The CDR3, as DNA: TGCGCCAGCAGCTTCGGGACTAGCGTCACAGATACGCAGTATTTT. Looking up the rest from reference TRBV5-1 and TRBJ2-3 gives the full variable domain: KAGVTQTPRYLIKTRGQQVTLSCSPISGHRSVSWYQQTPGQGLQFLFEYFSETQRNKGNFPGRFSGRQFSNSRSEMNVSTLELGDSALYLCASSFGTSVTDTQYFGPGTRLTVL.